This T cell receptor (beta chain) emerged from a study of spatial heterogeneity in lung cancer. Across the whole study: As counted in raw reads, each unique TCR and UMI combination appeared more than ten times on average.

This clonotype was seen at least ten times. The ends were cut back, 1 base at V and 5 bases at J, with 8 bases in the middle. CDR3 size: 13 residues. CDR1 and CDR2 (germline): WSHSY, SAAADI. Each CDR3 protein is one row after TCRdb ran MiXCR on the 5' RACE reads. Among approximately 9,300 distinct CDR3 sequences listed, less than 7% were seen once. The time point was: sample taken at primary tumor resection. Donors were fewer than 90 untreated early-stage non-small cell lung cancer patients. The study sequenced unsorted whole RNA from tumor, nontumor lung or frozen PBMC. The rearrangement uses TRBV10-2 and TRBJ1-2; D gene unclear. The specimen comprised normal lung tissue next to the tumor, sampled at surgery. This receptor was taken from a male donor with early-stage non-small cell lung cancer. CDR3 nucleotides: TGCGCCAGCAGTGAGTTGGCAGATTATGGCTACACCTTC. Translation: CASSELADYGYTF.